This T cell receptor beta chain stems from a study of cytomegalovirus exposure and HLA in healthy donors. Study context: Earlier work reported 100 million to 130 million unique TCR beta sequences from some 170 million T cells. 81% of roughly 430 genotyped donors fell in the Caucasian-associated ancestry cluster.

As for this clone: Its target is not known.

This PCR relied on a set of 60 Vbeta primers and 13 Jbeta primers. Profiled with immunoSEQ multiplex PCR; TCRdb holds only in-frame clones, not every one. The table has under 100,000 clones, under 80% seen once; the top ten hold about an eighth. Trimming removed 2 bases at V and 4 bases at J, with 6 bases between. This CDR3 has 14 amino acids. The V gene's germline CDR1 is SGHDN and CDR2 FVKESK. Whole-study results and caveats: Donor immune exposure was known only as CMV serostatus. According to reports, the classifier identified cytomegalovirus status with high specificity and sensitivity.

The sequence was obtained from a human donor in good health. This sequence joins TRBV14 and TRBJ1-6; no reliable D call. Sequencing was done on a sample of PBMCs. CDR3 amino acids: CASSQFLYNSPLHF. CDR3 DNA: TGTGCCAGCAGCCAATTTCTTTATAATTCACCCCTCCACTTT.